A few counts support the clone carrying this T cell receptor (beta chain). Its target is not known. V was pared by 3 bases and J by 3 bases, with 1 base of the junction left unmatched. The CDR3 has 15 residues. Germline values: CDR1 SGHTA, CDR2 FQGNSA. These data originate in a study of beta chain features in type 1 diabetes. Overall study results and limits: At VDJ recombination sites, type 1 diabetes patients had fewer insertions and more deleted nucleotides.

Isolated RNA was reverse transcribed in full, so expressed TCRB transcripts were sequenced. Assay used: immunoSEQ multiplex PCR; TCRdb lists only in-frame clones, some missing. This sample yields about half a million clones, of which approximately 31% are seen a single time; about 0.065% belongs to the top ten. The material sequenced was naive CD4+ T cells from blood. This sequence joins TRBV7-2 and TRBJ2-1; TRBD2 agrees at 11 bases. The source is a young man in good health. DNA for the CDR3: TGTGCCAGCAGCTTGACTAGCGGGAACTACAATGAGCAGTTCTTC. Its translation is CASSLTSGNYNEQFF.